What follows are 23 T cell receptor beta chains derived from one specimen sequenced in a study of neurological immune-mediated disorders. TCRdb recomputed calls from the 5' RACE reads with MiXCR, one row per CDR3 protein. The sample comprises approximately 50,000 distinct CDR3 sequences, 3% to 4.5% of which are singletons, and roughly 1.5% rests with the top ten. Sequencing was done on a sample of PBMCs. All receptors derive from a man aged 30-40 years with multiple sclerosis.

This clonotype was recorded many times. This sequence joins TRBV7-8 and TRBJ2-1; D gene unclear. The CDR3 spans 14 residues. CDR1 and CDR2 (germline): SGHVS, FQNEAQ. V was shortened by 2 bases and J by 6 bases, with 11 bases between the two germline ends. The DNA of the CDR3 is TGTGCCAGCAGCTTATACACGAGGTCCAATGAGCAGTTCTTC. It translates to CASSLYTRSNEQFF.

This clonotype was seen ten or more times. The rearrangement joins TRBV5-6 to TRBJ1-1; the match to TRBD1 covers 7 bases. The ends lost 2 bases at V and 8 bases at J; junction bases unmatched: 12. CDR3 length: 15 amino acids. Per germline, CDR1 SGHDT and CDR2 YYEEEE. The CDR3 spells CASSFGGQPILEAFF. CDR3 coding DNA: TGTGCCAGCAGCTTTGGGGGACAGCCGATATTGGAAGCTTTCTTT.

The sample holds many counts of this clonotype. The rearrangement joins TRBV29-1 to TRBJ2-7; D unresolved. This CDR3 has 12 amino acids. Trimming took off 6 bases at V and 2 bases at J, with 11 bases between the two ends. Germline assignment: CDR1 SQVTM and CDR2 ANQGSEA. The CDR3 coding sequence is TGCAGCGTCGGTACGGGTCCCTACGAGCAGTACTTC. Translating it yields CSVGTGPYEQYF.

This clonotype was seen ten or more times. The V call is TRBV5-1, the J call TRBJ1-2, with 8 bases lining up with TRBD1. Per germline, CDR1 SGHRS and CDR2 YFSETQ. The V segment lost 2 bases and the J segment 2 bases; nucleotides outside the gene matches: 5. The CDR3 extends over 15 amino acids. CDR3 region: CASSFGQGGNYGYTF. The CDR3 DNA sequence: TGCGCCAGCAGCTTCGGACAGGGAGGCAACTATGGCTACACCTTC.

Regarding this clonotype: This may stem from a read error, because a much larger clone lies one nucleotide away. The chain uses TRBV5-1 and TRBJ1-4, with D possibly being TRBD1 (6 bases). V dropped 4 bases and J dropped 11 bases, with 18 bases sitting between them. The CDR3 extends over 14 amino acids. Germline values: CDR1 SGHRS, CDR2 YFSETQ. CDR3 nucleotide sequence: TGCGCCAGCAGCCCCGGGACACCTTCCGACAAACTGTTTTTT. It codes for CASSPGTPSDKLFF. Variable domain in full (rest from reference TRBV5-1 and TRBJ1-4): KAGVTQTPRYLIKTRGQQVTLSCSPISGHRSVSWYQQTPGQGLQFLFEYFSETQRNKGNFPGRFSGRQFSNSRSEMNVSTLELGDSALYLCASSPGTPSDKLFFGSGTQLSVL.

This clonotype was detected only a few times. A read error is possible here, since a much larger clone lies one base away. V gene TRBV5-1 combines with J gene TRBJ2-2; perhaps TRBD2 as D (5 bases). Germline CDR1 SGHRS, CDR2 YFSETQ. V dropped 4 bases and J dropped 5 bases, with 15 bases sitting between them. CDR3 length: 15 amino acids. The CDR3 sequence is CASSITGKLTGELFF. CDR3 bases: TGCGCCAGCAGCATAACGGGAAAGCTGACCGGGGAGCTGTTTTTT.

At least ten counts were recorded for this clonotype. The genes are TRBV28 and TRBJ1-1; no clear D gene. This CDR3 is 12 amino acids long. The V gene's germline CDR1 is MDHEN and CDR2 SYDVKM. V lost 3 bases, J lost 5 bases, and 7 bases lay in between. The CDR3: CASSLESTEAFF. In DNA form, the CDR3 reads TGTGCCAGCAGTTTGGAGTCGACTGAAGCTTTCTTT.

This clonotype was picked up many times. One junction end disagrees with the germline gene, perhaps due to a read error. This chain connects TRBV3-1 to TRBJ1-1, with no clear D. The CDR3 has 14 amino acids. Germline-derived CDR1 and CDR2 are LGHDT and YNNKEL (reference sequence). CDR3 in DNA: TGTGCCAGCGGCCAAGGCTTGGCTGACACTGAAGCTTTCTTT. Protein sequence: CASGQGLADTEAFF.

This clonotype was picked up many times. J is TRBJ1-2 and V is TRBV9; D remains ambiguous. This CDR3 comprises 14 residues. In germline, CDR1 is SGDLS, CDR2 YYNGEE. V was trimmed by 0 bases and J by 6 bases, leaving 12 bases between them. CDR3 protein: CASSVGSLVDGYTF. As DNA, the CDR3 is TGTGCCAGCAGCGTAGGGAGCCTAGTGGATGGCTACACCTTC.

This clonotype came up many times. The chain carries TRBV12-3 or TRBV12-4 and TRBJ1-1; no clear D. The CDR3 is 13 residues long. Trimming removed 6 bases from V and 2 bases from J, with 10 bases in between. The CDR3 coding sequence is TGTGCCAGCAGGTGGACCAGAAACACTGAAGCTTTCTTT. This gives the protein CASRWTRNTEAFF.

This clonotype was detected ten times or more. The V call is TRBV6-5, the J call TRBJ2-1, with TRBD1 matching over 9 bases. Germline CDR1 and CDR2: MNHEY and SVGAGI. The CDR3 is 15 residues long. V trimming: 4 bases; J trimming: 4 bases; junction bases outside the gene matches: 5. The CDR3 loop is CASSSGQGQYNEQFF. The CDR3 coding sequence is TGTGCCAGCAGTTCCGGACAGGGGCAGTACAATGAGCAGTTCTTC.

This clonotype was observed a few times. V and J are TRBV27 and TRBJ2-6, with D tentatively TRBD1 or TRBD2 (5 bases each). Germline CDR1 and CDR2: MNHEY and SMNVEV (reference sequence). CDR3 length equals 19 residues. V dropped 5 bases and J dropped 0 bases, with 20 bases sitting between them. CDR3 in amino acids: CASSPSAGTILSGANVLTF. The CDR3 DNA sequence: TGTGCCAGCAGTCCCTCCGCCGGGACCATTCTCTCTGGGGCCAACGTCCTGACTTTC. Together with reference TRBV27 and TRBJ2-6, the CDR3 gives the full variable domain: EAQVTQNPRYLITVTGKKLTVTCSQNMNHEYMSWYRQDPGLGLRQIYYSMNVEVTDKGDVPEGYKVSRKEKRNFPLILESPSPNQTSLYFCASSPSAGTILSGANVLTFGAGSRLTVL.

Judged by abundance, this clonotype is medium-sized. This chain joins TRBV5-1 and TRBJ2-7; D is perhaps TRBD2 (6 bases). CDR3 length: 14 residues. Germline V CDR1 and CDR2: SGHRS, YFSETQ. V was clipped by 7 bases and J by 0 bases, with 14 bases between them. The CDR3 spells CASRRDESSYEQYF. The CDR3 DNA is TGCGCCAGCCGGAGGGATGAGAGCTCCTACGAGCAGTACTTC.

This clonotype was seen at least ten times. CDR3 in amino acids: CASSADRTDNEQFF. As DNA, the CDR3 is TGCGCCAGCAGCGCGGACAGGACGGACAATGAGCAGTTCTTC. The J gene is TRBJ2-1, the V gene TRBV5-1; 7 nucleotides agree with TRBD1. This CDR3 is 14 amino acids long. Trimming cost V 4 bases and J 5 bases; bases outside gene matches: 6. Germline loops: CDR1 SGHRS, CDR2 YFSETQ.

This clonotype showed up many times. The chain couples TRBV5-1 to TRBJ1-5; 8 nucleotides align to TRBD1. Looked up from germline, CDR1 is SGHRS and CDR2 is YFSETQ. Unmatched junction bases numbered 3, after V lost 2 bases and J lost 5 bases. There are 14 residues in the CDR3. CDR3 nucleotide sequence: TGCGCCAGCAGCTTTACAGGGGGGGATCAGCCCCAGCATTTT. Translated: CASSFTGGDQPQHF. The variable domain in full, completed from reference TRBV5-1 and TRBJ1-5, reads KAGVTQTPRYLIKTRGQQVTLSCSPISGHRSVSWYQQTPGQGLQFLFEYFSETQRNKGNFPGRFSGRQFSNSRSEMNVSTLELGDSALYLCASSFTGGDQPQHFGDGTRLSIL.

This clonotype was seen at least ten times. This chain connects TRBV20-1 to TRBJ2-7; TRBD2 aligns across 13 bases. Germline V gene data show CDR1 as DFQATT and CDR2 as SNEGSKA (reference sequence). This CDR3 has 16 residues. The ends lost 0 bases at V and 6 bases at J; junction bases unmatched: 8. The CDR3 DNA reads TGCAGTGCTAGAGACCCCCGGACTAGCGGGAGAAGCGAGCAGTACTTC. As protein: CSARDPRTSGRSEQYF.

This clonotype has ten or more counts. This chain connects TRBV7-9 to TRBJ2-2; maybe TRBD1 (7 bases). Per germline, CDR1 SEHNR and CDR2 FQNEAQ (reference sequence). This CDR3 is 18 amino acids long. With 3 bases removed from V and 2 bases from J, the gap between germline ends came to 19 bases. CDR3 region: CASSFGGGGRKNTGELFF. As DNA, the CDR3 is TGTGCCAGCAGCTTCGGAGGGGGCGGCAGAAAAAACACCGGGGAGCTGTTTTTT.

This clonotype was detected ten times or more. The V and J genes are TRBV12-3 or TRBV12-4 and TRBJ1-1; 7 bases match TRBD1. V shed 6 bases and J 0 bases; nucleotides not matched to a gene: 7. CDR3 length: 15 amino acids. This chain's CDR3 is CASSPGQVLNTEAFF. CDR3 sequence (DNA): TGTGCCAGCAGCCCTGGACAGGTGTTGAACACTGAAGCTTTCTTT.

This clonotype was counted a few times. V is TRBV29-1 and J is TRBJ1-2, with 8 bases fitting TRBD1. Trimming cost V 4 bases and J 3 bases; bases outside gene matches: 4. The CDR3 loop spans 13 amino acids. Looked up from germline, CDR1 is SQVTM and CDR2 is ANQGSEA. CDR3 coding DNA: TGCAGCGTTGCCCCGACAGGGGACTATGGCTACACCTTC. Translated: CSVAPTGDYGYTF.

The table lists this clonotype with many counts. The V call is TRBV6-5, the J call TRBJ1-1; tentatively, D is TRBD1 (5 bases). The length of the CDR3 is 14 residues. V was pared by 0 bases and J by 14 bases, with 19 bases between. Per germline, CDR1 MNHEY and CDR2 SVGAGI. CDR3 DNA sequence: TGTGCCAGCAGTTACTCCCGCGCCGGGGACGTCTGCTTCTTT. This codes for CASSYSRAGDVCFF.

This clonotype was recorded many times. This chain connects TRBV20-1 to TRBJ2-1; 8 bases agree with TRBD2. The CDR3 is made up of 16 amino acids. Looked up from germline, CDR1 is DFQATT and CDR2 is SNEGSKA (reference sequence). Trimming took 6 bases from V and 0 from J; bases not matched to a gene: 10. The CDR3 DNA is TGCAGTGCCCCCCGGGGACTAGGAAGCTCCTACAATGAGCAGTTCTTC. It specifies CSAPRGLGSSYNEQFF.

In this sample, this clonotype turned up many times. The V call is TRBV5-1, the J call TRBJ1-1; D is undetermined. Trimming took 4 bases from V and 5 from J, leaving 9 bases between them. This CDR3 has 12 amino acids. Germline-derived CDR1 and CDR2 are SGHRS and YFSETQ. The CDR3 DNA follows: TGCGCCAGCAGCGATCTGTCGACTGAAGCTTTCTTT. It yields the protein CASSDLSTEAFF.

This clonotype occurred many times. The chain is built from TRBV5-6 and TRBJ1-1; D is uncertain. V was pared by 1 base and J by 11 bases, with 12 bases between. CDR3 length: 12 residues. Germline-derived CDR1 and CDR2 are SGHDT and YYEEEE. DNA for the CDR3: TGTGCCAGCAGCTTGCGCCCATCGGAGGCTTTCTTT. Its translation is CASSLRPSEAFF.